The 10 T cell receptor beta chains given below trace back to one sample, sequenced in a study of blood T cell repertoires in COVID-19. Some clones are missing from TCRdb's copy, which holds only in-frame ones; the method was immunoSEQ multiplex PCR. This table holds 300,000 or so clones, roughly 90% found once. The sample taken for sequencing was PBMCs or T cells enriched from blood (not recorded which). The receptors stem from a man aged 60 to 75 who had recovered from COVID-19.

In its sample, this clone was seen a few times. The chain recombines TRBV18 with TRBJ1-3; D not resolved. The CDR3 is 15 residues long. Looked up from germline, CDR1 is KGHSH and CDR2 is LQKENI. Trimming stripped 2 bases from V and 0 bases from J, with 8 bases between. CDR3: CASSPIRNSGNTIYF. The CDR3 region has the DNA TGTGCCAGCTCACCAATCAGGAACTCTGGAAACACCATATATTTT.

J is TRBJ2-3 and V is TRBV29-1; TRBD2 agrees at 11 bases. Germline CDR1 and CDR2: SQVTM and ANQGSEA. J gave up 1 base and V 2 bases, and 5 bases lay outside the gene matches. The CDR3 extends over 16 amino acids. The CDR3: CSVEWAGLAGTDTQYF. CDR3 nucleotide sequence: TGCAGCGTTGAATGGGCGGGACTAGCGGGCACAGATACGCAGTATTTT.

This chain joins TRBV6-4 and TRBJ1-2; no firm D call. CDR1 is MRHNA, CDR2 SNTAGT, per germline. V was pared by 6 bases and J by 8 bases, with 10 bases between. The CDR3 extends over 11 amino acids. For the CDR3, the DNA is TGTGCCAGCAGAAACTCCGGGGGCTACACCTTC. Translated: CASRNSGGYTF.

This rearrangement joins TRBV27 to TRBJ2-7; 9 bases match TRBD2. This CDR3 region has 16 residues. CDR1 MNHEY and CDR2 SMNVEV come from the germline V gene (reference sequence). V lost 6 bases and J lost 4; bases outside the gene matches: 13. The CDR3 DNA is TGTGCCAGCAGGGGGGTAGCGGGGGTGGGGGTATACGAGCAGTACTTC. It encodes CASRGVAGVGVYEQYF.

This chain's CDR3 is CASSFLRFSRFPEAFF. In DNA, the CDR3 is TGTGCCAGCAGTTTCTTAAGGTTTTCTAGGTTTCCTGAAGCTTTCTTT. The genes are TRBV27 and TRBJ1-1, with D unclear. This CDR3 region has 16 residues. Trimming cost V 3 bases and J 6 bases, with 20 bases left between them. The germline V gene has CDR1 MNHEY and CDR2 SMNVEV (reference sequence).

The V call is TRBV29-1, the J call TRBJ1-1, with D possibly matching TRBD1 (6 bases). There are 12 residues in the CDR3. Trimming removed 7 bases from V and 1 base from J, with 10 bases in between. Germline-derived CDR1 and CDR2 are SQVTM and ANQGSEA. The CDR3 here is CSGLRGNTEAFF. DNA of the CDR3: TGCAGCGGCCTCAGGGGGAACACTGAAGCTTTCTTT.

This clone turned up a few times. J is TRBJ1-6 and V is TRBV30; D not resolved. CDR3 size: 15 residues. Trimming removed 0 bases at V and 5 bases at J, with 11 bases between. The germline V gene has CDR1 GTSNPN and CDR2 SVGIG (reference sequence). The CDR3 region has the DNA TGTGCCTGGAGTGTATTGGGCAGGAATAATTCACCCCTCCACTTT. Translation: CAWSVLGRNNSPLHF.

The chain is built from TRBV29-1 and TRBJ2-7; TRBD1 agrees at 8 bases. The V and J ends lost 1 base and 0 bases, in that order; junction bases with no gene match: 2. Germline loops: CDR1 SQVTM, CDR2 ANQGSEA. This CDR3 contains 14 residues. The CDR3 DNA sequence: TGCAGCGTTGAAGGGACAGGGAGCTCCTACGAGCAGTACTTC. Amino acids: CSVEGTGSSYEQYF.

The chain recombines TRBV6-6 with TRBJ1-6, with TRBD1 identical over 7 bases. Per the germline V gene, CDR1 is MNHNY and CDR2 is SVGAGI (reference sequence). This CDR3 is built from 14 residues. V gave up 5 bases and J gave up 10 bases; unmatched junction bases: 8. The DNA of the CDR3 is TGTGCCAGCAGTACGCGACAGGGTAGCTCACCCCTCCACTTT. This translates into CASSTRQGSSPLHF.

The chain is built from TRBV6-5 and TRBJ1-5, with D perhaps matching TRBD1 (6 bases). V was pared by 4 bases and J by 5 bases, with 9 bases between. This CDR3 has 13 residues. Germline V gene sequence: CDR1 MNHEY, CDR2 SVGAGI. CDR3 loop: CASSSYRDQPQHF. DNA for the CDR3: TGTGCCAGCAGTTCTTACAGGGATCAGCCCCAGCATTTT.